The rows below give T cell receptor beta chains drawn from one sample of a study of cytomegalovirus exposure and HLA in healthy donors. Some clones are missing from TCRdb's copy, which holds only in-frame ones; the method was immunoSEQ multiplex PCR. The sample lists 140,000 to 150,000 clones; under 85% were seen once. The sample taken for sequencing was PBMCs. These receptors all come from a woman between 40 and 55 years old in good health and CMV-seropositive. The CDR3 runs from the conserved cysteine through the conserved F or W.

V gene: TRBV2; J gene: TRBJ1-3; CDR3 protein: CASSPDSPSGNTIYF
V gene: TRBV6-1; J gene: TRBJ1-1; CDR3 protein: CASSAEQWTEAFF
V gene: TRBV11-3; J gene: TRBJ2-1; CDR3 protein: CASSSDRGSSYNEQFF
V gene: TRBV6-6; J gene: TRBJ1-3; CDR3 protein: CASSQTGSGNTIYF
V gene: TRBV27; J gene: TRBJ2-5; CDR3 protein: CASRGLQETQYF
V gene: TRBV5-1; J gene: TRBJ1-1; CDR3 protein: CASRDPGQGFTEAFF
V gene: TRBV9; J gene: TRBJ1-2; CDR3 protein: CASSVGGGSYTF
V gene: TRBV9; J gene: TRBJ2-5; CDR3 protein: CASSLGGTQETQYF
V gene: TRBV13; J gene: TRBJ2-1; CDR3 protein: CASSLGGMGSSYNEQFF
V gene: TRBV9; J gene: TRBJ2-5; CDR3 protein: CASSYGTVDETQYF
V gene: TRBV10-1; J gene: TRBJ2-3; CDR3 protein: CASSDQGQRMDTQYF
V gene: TRBV10-2; J gene: TRBJ2-7; CDR3 protein: CASSESAVREQYF
V gene: TRBV6-1; J gene: TRBJ2-7; CDR3 protein: CASSFNEQYF
V gene: TRBV11-2; J gene: TRBJ1-2; CDR3 protein: CASSFQGIHTF
V gene: TRBV18; J gene: TRBJ2-7; CDR3 protein: CASSPARGTKSYEQYF
V gene: TRBV2; J gene: TRBJ1-2; CDR3 protein: CASRPGTGGTRYTF
V gene: TRBV4-1; J gene: TRBJ1-3; CDR3 protein: CASSQELRLGQGSGNTIYF
V gene: TRBV19; J gene: TRBJ1-1; CDR3 protein: CASSPTGGTVVPQAFF
V gene: TRBV27; J gene: TRBJ1-3; CDR3 protein: CASRRTAGNTIYF
V gene: TRBV28; J gene: TRBJ2-1; CDR3 protein: CASSSTGVARPPGNEQFF
V gene: TRBV5-1; J gene: TRBJ2-2; CDR3 protein: CASSFSTGDTGELFF
V gene: TRBV6-6; J gene: TRBJ1-1; CDR3 protein: CASSYSRVNTEAFF
V gene: TRBV10-2; J gene: TRBJ1-5; CDR3 protein: CASSDGGANPQHF
V gene: TRBV19; J gene: TRBJ2-1; CDR3 protein: CATGLAGWNEQFF
V gene: TRBV11-2; J gene: TRBJ1-1; CDR3 protein: CASSLGLGNTEAFF
V gene: TRBV19; J gene: TRBJ1-5; CDR3 protein: CASSMVGQGGPQHF
V gene: TRBV27; J gene: TRBJ1-1; CDR3 protein: CASSLKTGSEAFF